This T cell receptor beta chain was documented in a study of T-cell memory formation after mild COVID-19. In regard to this clonotype: Its antigen is unknown.

The CDR3 loop spans 15 amino acids. The germline gives CDR1 MNHEY, CDR2 SVGAGI. With 3 bases removed from V and 1 base from J, the gap between germline ends came to 12 bases. Regarding the study as a whole: Mainly in CM and EM were contracting CD4+ clones; CD8+ were in EMRA. Day 15 to 85 contracting clones showed balanced CD4/CD8; later expanders leaned CD4+.

One entry per CDR3 protein results from TCRdb running MiXCR on the 5' RACE reads. This table has fewer than 650,000 distinct CDR3 sequences, about 20% appearing once. The gene calls are TRBV6-5 and TRBJ1-1; D possibly corresponds to TRBD1 (6 bases). This TCR came from an adult woman who had mild COVID-19 (a few samples of this study predate the infection). Cell type and time point are not known. The sample consisted of PBMCs or a T cell subset sorted from them (not recorded which). CDR3 sequence reads: CASSYSGAGNTEAFF. The CDR3 nucleotides are TGTGCCAGCAGTTATTCAGGGGCTGGGAACACTGAAGCTTTCTTT.